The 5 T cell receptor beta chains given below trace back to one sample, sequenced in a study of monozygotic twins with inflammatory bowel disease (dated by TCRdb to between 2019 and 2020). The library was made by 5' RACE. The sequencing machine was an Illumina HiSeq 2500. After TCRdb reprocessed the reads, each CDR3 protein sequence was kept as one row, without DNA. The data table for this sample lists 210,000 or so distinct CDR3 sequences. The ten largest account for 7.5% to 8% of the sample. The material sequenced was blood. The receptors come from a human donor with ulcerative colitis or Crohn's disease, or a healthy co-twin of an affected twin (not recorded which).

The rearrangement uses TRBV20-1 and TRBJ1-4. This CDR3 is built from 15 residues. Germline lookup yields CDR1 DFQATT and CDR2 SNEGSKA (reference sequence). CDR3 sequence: CSARRGEVSNEKLFF.

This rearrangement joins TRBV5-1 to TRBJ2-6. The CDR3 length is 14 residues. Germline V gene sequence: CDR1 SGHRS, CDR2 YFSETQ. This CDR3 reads CASSLNAGANVLTF. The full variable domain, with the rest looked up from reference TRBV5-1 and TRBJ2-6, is KAGVTQTPRYLIKTRGQQVTLSCSPISGHRSVSWYQQTPGQGLQFLFEYFSETQRNKGNFPGRFSGRQFSNSRSEMNVSTLELGDSALYLCASSLNAGANVLTFGAGSRLTVL.

The CDR3 region is CASSVGEGFSKNIQYF. The chain is built from TRBV9 and TRBJ2-4. This CDR3 comprises 16 residues. The germline V gene has CDR1 SGDLS and CDR2 YYNGEE. Full variable domain (remainder filled in from reference TRBV9 and TRBJ2-4): DSGVTQTPKHLITATGQRVTLRCSPRSGDLSVYWYQQSLDQGLQFLIQYYNGEERAKGNILERFSAQQFPDLHSELNLSSLELGDSALYFCASSVGEGFSKNIQYFGAGTRLSVL.

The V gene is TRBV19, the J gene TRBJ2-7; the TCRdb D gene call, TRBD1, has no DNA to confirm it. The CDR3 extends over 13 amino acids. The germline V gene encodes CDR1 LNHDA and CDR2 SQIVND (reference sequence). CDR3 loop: CASSMGQLNEQYF.

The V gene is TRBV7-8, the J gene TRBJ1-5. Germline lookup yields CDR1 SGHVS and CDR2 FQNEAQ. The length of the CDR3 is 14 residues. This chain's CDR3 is CASSLEYGNQPQHF.